A single sample gave rise to the 25 T cell receptor beta chains below, sequenced in a study of shared clonotypes between healthy human individuals. Profiled with immunoSEQ multiplex PCR; TCRdb holds only in-frame clones, not every one. This sample has about 2.1 million clones; about 92% occur once, and the top ten carry under 2%. Naivety among CD8 cells was defined by CD45RO negativity and positive CCR7 selection, thereby excluding terminally differentiated effector memory CD45RA+ cells. The sequencing sample was made of naive CD8+ T cells from PBMCs. The source is a man aged 18-30 years in good health. Some clones in this sample may be carry-over from other donors' samples.

Notes on this clone: The same CDR3 also results from other DNA sequences found in this sample. CDR3 sequence: CASSFQPNEKLFF. CDR3 in DNA: TGTGCCAGCAGCTTCCAACCGAATGAAAAACTGTTTTTT. V is TRBV7-9 and J is TRBJ1-4, with D unresolved. Germline CDR1 is SEHNR and CDR2 is FQNEAQ (reference sequence). The V end was cut by 3 bases, the J end by 5 bases, with 7 bases between. The CDR3 totals 13 residues.

This clone has a single count. This chain connects TRBV6-6 to TRBJ2-7, with TRBD1 matching 9 bases. J lost 6 bases, V lost 7 bases, and 10 bases had no gene match. The CDR3 consists of 14 residues. Germline V lookup: CDR1 MNHNY, CDR2 SVGAGI (reference sequence). CDR3 sequence: CASTVQGAAFEQYF. The CDR3 DNA reads TGTGCCAGCACAGTACAGGGGGCCGCGTTCGAGCAGTACTTC.

V gene TRBV15 combines with J gene TRBJ1-1; no clear D gene. The CDR3 is 13 amino acids. CDR1 LNHNV and CDR2 YYDKDF come from the germline V gene (reference sequence). Trimming removed 1 base at V and 4 bases at J, with 7 bases between. The CDR3 loop reads CATSRGGSTEAFF. DNA of the CDR3: TGTGCCACCAGCAGAGGGGGAAGCACTGAAGCTTTCTTT.

This rearrangement joins TRBV4-2 to TRBJ1-1; 8 bases are shared with TRBD1. This CDR3 spans 14 amino acids. CDR1 and CDR2 (germline): LGHNA, YNFKEQ. J was trimmed by 6 bases and V by 4 bases; bases with no gene match: 7. In DNA form, the CDR3 reads TGTGCCAGCAGCCCTGGACAGGGTACGGCTGAAGCTTTCTTT. Its translation is CASSPGQGTAEAFF.

The chain joins TRBV19 to TRBJ1-2; D ambiguous. The CDR3 has 11 amino acids. Germline V CDR1 and CDR2: LNHDA, SQIVND (reference sequence). V shed 10 bases and J shed 6 bases, with 12 bases lying between them. CDR3 in amino acids: CATLMPHGYTF. The DNA of the CDR3 is TGTGCCACTCTCATGCCTCATGGCTACACCTTC.

This clone was detected once. The chain recombines TRBV9 with TRBJ2-2; D is perhaps TRBD2 (5 bases). The CDR3 sequence is 16 residues long. Deletions cut 0 bases from V and 6 bases from J, with 15 bases between. Per the germline V gene, CDR1 is SGDLS and CDR2 is YYNGEE. In nucleotides, the CDR3 is TGTGCCAGCAGCGTAGAGCCTGGGAGCAGCTCCGGGGAGCTGTTTTTT. Translated, it gives CASSVEPGSSSGELFF. Variable domain in full (rest from reference TRBV9 and TRBJ2-2): DSGVTQTPKHLITATGQRVTLRCSPRSGDLSVYWYQQSLDQGLQFLIQYYNGEERAKGNILERFSAQQFPDLHSELNLSSLELGDSALYFCASSVEPGSSSGELFFGEGSRLTVL.

This clone was counted once. This chain uses TRBV7-6 with TRBJ2-3; the match to TRBD1 covers 7 bases. J lost 4 bases, V lost 3 bases, and 7 bases had no gene match. Germline V CDR1 and CDR2: SGHVS, FNYEAQ. This CDR3 has 15 residues. In nucleotides, the CDR3 is TGTGCCAGCAGCTTCCCGGGCGACAGGGCAGATACGCAGTATTTT. Its protein product is CASSFPGDRADTQYF.

V is TRBV15 and J is TRBJ1-1; D is undetermined. Deletions cut 8 bases from V and 5 bases from J, with 15 bases between. The CDR3 extends over 13 amino acids. Germline V gives CDR1 LNHNV, CDR2 YYDKDF (reference sequence). The CDR3 reads CATWPEGATEAFF. CDR3 nucleotides: TGTGCCACCTGGCCCGAGGGAGCGACTGAAGCTTTCTTT.

This chain links TRBV11-2 with TRBJ1-2; perhaps TRBD1 as D (5 bases). Trimming took 8 bases from V and 5 from J, leaving 9 bases between them. Germline V gene data show CDR1 as SGHAT and CDR2 as FQNNGV. The CDR3 runs 11 residues. The CDR3 DNA sequence: TGTGCCAGCCAGGGTAGTTATGGCTACACCTTC. Its translation: CASQGSYGYTF.

This chain uses TRBV6-5 with TRBJ2-3; D is possibly TRBD1 or TRBD2 (5 bases each). This CDR3 contains 15 residues. Germline V gene sequence: CDR1 MNHEY, CDR2 SVGAGI. Trimming pared 6 bases from V and 4 bases from J, leaving 17 bases between. CDR3 nucleotides: TGTGCCAGCAGACCCGGGGCTAGAACGGCAGATACGCAGTATTTT. This gives the protein CASRPGARTADTQYF.

The rearrangement uses TRBV29-1 and TRBJ1-2, with D possibly matching TRBD1 (5 bases). V lost 3 bases and J lost 5, with 10 bases in between. This CDR3 has 12 amino acids. Looked up from germline, CDR1 is SQVTM and CDR2 is ANQGSEA. The CDR3 nucleotides are TGCAGCGTTGAGGGGCGGGGGTATGGCTACACCTTC. Protein sequence: CSVEGRGYGYTF.

The chain recombines TRBV27 with TRBJ2-7; perhaps D is TRBD1 or TRBD2 (5 bases each). Trimming took off 2 bases at V and 2 bases at J, with 13 bases between the two ends. The CDR3 runs to 15 residues. Germline CDR1 is MNHEY and CDR2 is SMNVEV (reference sequence). The CDR3 is CASSLPSGTPYEQYF. The CDR3 nucleotides read TGTGCCAGCAGTTTACCCTCCGGGACCCCCTACGAGCAGTACTTC.

The chain combines TRBV19 with TRBJ2-3; 9 nucleotides align to TRBD1. CDR1 and CDR2 from the germline V gene are LNHDA and SQIVND (reference sequence). The CDR3 has 16 amino acids. J was trimmed by 5 bases and V by 9 bases; bases with no gene match: 15. In DNA form, the CDR3 reads TGTGCCAGGCCAGTATCGGGGGACAGGGAGGGAGATACGCAGTATTTT. Its protein is CARPVSGDREGDTQYF.

The chain employs TRBV7-9 and TRBJ2-6, with TRBD2 matching over 10 bases. This CDR3 is built from 17 residues. Germline V lookup: CDR1 SEHNR, CDR2 FQNEAQ (reference sequence). The V gene end was trimmed by 3 bases and the J gene end by 3 bases; junction bases not matched to a gene: 5. The CDR3 region has the DNA TGTGCCAGCAGCTTCGGACTAGCGGTCGGTGGGGCCAACGTCCTGACTTTC. Translation: CASSFGLAVGGANVLTF.

The chain recombines TRBV30 with TRBJ2-3, with unresolved D. The CDR3 spans 13 residues. V was clipped by 2 bases and J by 2 bases, with 8 bases between them. Looked up from germline, CDR1 is GTSNPN and CDR2 is SVGIG (reference sequence). The CDR3 loop reads CAWSFLITDTQYF. In DNA, the CDR3 is TGTGCCTGGAGTTTCCTAATCACAGATACGCAGTATTTT. Full variable domain (rest looked up from reference TRBV30 and TRBJ2-3): SQTIHQWPATLVQPVGSPLSLECTVEGTSNPNLYWYRQAAGRGLQLLFYSVGIGQISSEVPQNLSASRPQDRQFILSSKKLLLSDSGFYLCAWSFLITDTQYFGPGTRLTVL.

The rearrangement links TRBV6-1 to TRBJ2-5, with 7 bases identical to TRBD1. The end of the DNA is better explained by TRBJ2-7, so the J call may be wrong. The CDR3 sequence is 14 residues long. Germline CDR1 is MNHNS and CDR2 is SASEGT. Written as DNA, the CDR3 is TGTGCCAGCAGCCTCACAGGGGTGGGGAACGAGCAGTACTTC. As protein: CASSLTGVGNEQYF.

On this clone itself: Other DNA sequences in this specimen translate into the identical CDR3. The chain recombines TRBV19 with TRBJ1-1; perhaps TRBD1 as D (5 bases). Germline CDR1 reads LNHDA; CDR2 reads SQIVND (reference sequence). The V end was cut by 6 bases, the J end by 3 bases, with 8 bases between. The CDR3 spans 12 residues. The CDR3 sequence: CASRVGDTEAFF. CDR3 nucleotide sequence: TGTGCCAGTAGGGTGGGGGACACTGAAGCTTTCTTT.

V usage is TRBV7-6 and J usage is TRBJ2-7, with TRBD2 matching 11 bases. CDR1 SGHVS and CDR2 FNYEAQ come from the germline V gene. This CDR3 spans 17 amino acids. The ends lost 7 bases at V and 6 bases at J; junction bases unmatched: 17. CDR3 residues: CASTLGALAGGNGEQYF. CDR3 sequence (DNA): TGTGCCAGCACCCTAGGGGCGTTAGCGGGAGGGAACGGCGAGCAGTACTTC.

This clone appeared a single time. The chain combines TRBV7-9 with TRBJ2-3; 10 nucleotides agree with TRBD2. Germline-derived CDR1 and CDR2 are SEHNR and FQNEAQ (reference sequence). The CDR3 covers 15 residues. The trim removed 6 bases at V and 6 bases at J, leaving 9 bases unmatched. The CDR3 region is CASRYTSGAHDTQYF. The CDR3, as DNA: TGTGCCAGCAGGTACACTAGCGGGGCCCACGATACGCAGTATTTT.

V is TRBV29-1 and J is TRBJ1-3; D not certain. V dropped 4 bases and J dropped 3 bases, with 10 bases sitting between them. The CDR3 has 13 amino acids. CDR1 SQVTM and CDR2 ANQGSEA come from the germline V gene. The CDR3 region is CSVALGLGNTIYF. In DNA form, the CDR3 reads TGCAGCGTTGCTCTCGGGCTTGGAAACACCATATATTTT.

The chain recombines TRBV7-8 with TRBJ1-5; no definite D call. Trimming stripped 2 bases from V and 0 bases from J, with 11 bases between. Germline V gene sequence: CDR1 SGHVS, CDR2 FQNEAQ. The CDR3 totals 16 residues. The DNA for the CDR3 is TGTGCCAGCAGCTTATACCTCAGCCGTAGCAATCAGCCCCAGCATTTT. Amino acid sequence: CASSLYLSRSNQPQHF. The whole variable domain, remainder taken from reference TRBV7-8 and TRBJ1-5, is GAGVSQSPRYKVAKRGQDVALRCDPISGHVSLFWYQQALGQGPEFLTYFQNEAQLDKSGLPSDRFFAERPEGSVSTLKIQRTQQEDSAVYLCASSLYLSRSNQPQHFGDGTRLSIL.

The V gene is TRBV9, the J gene TRBJ2-7; D is unresolved. Trimming took off 3 bases at V and 3 bases at J, with 7 bases between the two ends. The CDR3 is 12 amino acids. Germline CDR1 and CDR2: SGDLS and YYNGEE. The CDR3 loop reads CASSGLGYEQYF. The CDR3, as DNA: TGTGCCAGCAGCGGACTGGGCTACGAGCAGTACTTC.

V gene TRBV6-1 combines with J gene TRBJ2-1; 12 bases are a match to TRBD2. Unmatched junction bases numbered 8, after V lost 7 bases and J lost 10 bases. Germline V lookup: CDR1 MNHNS, CDR2 SASEGT. The CDR3 spans 14 residues. In DNA, the CDR3 is TGTGCCAGCACGACTAGCGGGAGAGCTTTCGAGCAGTTCTTC. Encoded protein: CASTTSGRAFEQFF.

This clone has just one count. The V gene is TRBV19, the J gene TRBJ1-5; D perhaps matches TRBD1 (5 bases). The CDR3 has 15 amino acids. Germline V gene data show CDR1 as LNHDA and CDR2 as SQIVND (reference sequence). V was shortened by 5 bases and J by 2 bases, with 13 bases between the two germline ends. The DNA of the CDR3 is TGTGCCAGTAGTCCCTCGCAGGGTGGCAATCAGCCCCAGCATTTT. It translates to CASSPSQGGNQPQHF.

The chain couples TRBV27 to TRBJ2-7, with a tentative D call TRBD1 (5 bases). The germline CDR1 and CDR2 sequences are MNHEY and SMNVEV (reference sequence). Trimming removed 1 base at V and 4 bases at J, with 11 bases between. The CDR3 consists of 14 residues. In DNA, the CDR3 is TGTGCCAGCAGTTTATATAGGGGATGGTACGAGCAGTACTTC. Amino acids: CASSLYRGWYEQYF.